The rows below give T cell receptor beta chains drawn from one sample of a study of read filtering for tumor transcriptome and immune sequencing. TCRdb reprocessed the reads with MiXCR, giving one entry per CDR3 protein. The table includes 90,000 or so distinct CDR3 sequences, roughly 21% detected once. The sample taken for sequencing was a population of CD138-negative cells sorted from bone marrow. The receptors come from a donor older than 35 with multiple myeloma. Each CDR3 is given with its conserved first and last residue. The D gene is left open where the match is weak. Part of the rows lack a size; the others show once, few, many or a class for expanded clones.

D	V	size	J	DNA	CDR3
.	TRBV5-1	many	TRBJ2-7	TGCGCCAGCAGGAAAGCCGGGACGGAAACCTACGAGCAGTACTTC	CASRKAGTETYEQYF
.	TRBV6-1	many	TRBJ1-1	TGTGCCAGCAGTGAACTCAGACTTGATAGGGCTTTCTTT	CASSELRLDRAFF
.	TRBV2	many	TRBJ1-5	TGTGCCAGCAGTGGATACACAGGGTACAATCAGCCCCAGCATTTT	CASSGYTGYNQPQHF
.	TRBV5-1	few	TRBJ2-3	TGTGCCAGCAGCTTAGGACAGTCAGGAGATACGCAGTATTTT	CASSLGQSGDTQYF
.	TRBV20-1	many	TRBJ2-3	TGCAGTGCTAGAGCCTCCGGGGGCACAGATACGCAGTATTTT	CSARASGGTDTQYF
.	TRBV28	few	TRBJ1-2	TGTGCCAGCAGGTCCATCCTCTATGGCTACACCTTC	CASRSILYGYTF
TRBD1	TRBV20-1	many	TRBJ1-1	TGCAGTGCTAAGACAGGGGTCACTGAAGCTTTCTTT	CSAKTGVTEAFF
.	TRBV6-2/TRBV6-3	many	TRBJ1-1	TGTGCCAGCAGTAAGCCGGGACACAGGAACACTGAAGCTTTCTTT	CASSKPGHRNTEAFF
TRBD1	TRBV29-1	many	TRBJ2-1	TGCAGCGTGCTCCGGGACAGGGGGCCGGATGAGCAGTTCTTC	CSVLRDRGPDEQFF
.	TRBV7-2	many	TRBJ2-3	TGTGCCAGCAGCCCCCGCATTGCGGATACGCAGTATTTT	CASSPRIADTQYF
TRBD1	TRBV4-1	many	TRBJ2-2	TGCGCCAGCAGGATAGACAGGGGTGGGACCGGGGAGCTGTTTTTT	CASRIDRGGTGELFF
TRBD1	TRBV4-1	many	TRBJ1-1	TGCGCCAGCAGCCATCCATGGGGGGACAGTCAAGCTTTCTTT	CASSHPWGDSQAFF
.	TRBV2	.	TRBJ1-5	TGTGCCAGCAGTGTAAGGGATAGCAATCAGCCCCAGCATTTT	CASSVRDSNQPQHF
TRBD1	TRBV5-1	many	TRBJ1-4	TGCGCCAGCAGCGATACAGGGGGGGATGAAAAACTGTTTTTT	CASSDTGGDEKLFF
TRBD2	TRBV10-2	many	TRBJ2-7	TGCGTCAGCAGTGCTACTAGCGGGGGGCTGAGCTCCTACGAGCAGTACTTC	CVSSATSGGLSSYEQYF
.	TRBV20-1	many	TRBJ2-2	TGCAGTGCTAGGGAGAACACCGGGGAGCTGTTTTTT	CSARENTGELFF
.	TRBV28	.	TRBJ2-2	TGTGCCAGCAGTTTTTGGGCCGTCGCCGGGGAGCTGTTTTTT	CASSFWAVAGELFF
.	TRBV10-3	many	TRBJ2-3	TGTGCCACCCGACAGACAGATACGCAGTATTTT	CATRQTDTQYF
TRBD1	TRBV19	many	TRBJ1-1	TGTGCCAGTAGTATCCCCTCGACAGGGGCTGAAGCTTTCTTT	CASSIPSTGAEAFF
.	TRBV7-8	few	TRBJ1-5	TGTGCCAGCAGCTTAAGAGGGAATGATCAGCCCCAGCATTTT	CASSLRGNDQPQHF
.	TRBV27	once	TRBJ1-1	TGTGCCAGCAGTTTAACAGAGGCCGCCATGAACACTGAAGCTTTCTTT	CASSLTEAAMNTEAFF
.	TRBV4-2	few	TRBJ2-2	TGTGCCAGCAGCCAAACGAACACCGGGGAGCTGTTTTTT	CASSQTNTGELFF
TRBD2	TRBV5-5	once	TRBJ2-5	TGTGCCAGCAGCGCCCGAGCGGGACTCAACCAAGAGACCCAGTACTTC	CASSARAGLNQETQYF
.	TRBV20-1	medium-sized	TRBJ2-1	TGCAGTGCCCCCTCATGGGACAATGAGCAGTTCTTC	CSAPSWDNEQFF
.	TRBV25-1	.	TRBJ2-6	TGTGCCAGCAGTTCAGGGAGCTCTGGGGCCAACGTCCTGACTTTC	CASSSGSSGANVLTF
TRBD1	TRBV14	many	TRBJ2-2	TGTGCCAGCAGACCCGGGACAGGGAACACCGGGGAGCTGTTTTTT	CASRPGTGNTGELFF
.	TRBV3-1	.	TRBJ2-7	TGTGCCAGCAGACCGACACCGGACCACTACGAGCAGTACTTC	CASRPTPDHYEQYF
.	TRBV7-9	many	TRBJ2-1	TGTGCCAGCAGCTTAAAGCGGACCAATGAGCAGTTCTTC	CASSLKRTNEQFF
.	TRBV5-1	many	TRBJ2-3	TGCGCCAGCAATGGGGGCTCCACAGATACGCAGTATTTT	CASNGGSTDTQYF
TRBD2	TRBV10-3	many	TRBJ2-1	TGTGCCATCAGTGAGGGGGATAATCTAGCGGGGGGCCGCTTCAATGAGCAGTTCTTC	CAISEGDNLAGGRFNEQFF
.	TRBV5-1	many	TRBJ1-6	TGCGCCAGCAGCTTGACGGGAGGGGTTAATTCACCCCTCCACTTT	CASSLTGGVNSPLHF
TRBD1	TRBV28	.	TRBJ2-1	TGTGCCAGCATAAGCAGGGGGTCCTACAATGAGCAGTCCTTC	CASISRGSYNEQSF
.	TRBV7-2	.	TRBJ2-3	TGTGCCAGTCGCTTCTACACAGATACGCAGTATTTT	CASRFYTDTQYF
.	TRBV20-1	many	TRBJ1-1	TGCAGTGCTAGTTGGCAGATGAACACTGAAGCTTTCTTT	CSASWQMNTEAFF
.	TRBV28	many	TRBJ2-1	TGTGCCAGCGCCGGTGGACGGGGGGCCCTCTACAATGAGCAGTTCTTC	CASAGGRGALYNEQFF
.	TRBV7-3	many	TRBJ2-2	TGTGCCAGCAGCCCCTCCCCCACCGGGGAGCTGTTTTTT	CASSPSPTGELFF
.	TRBV7-3	many	TRBJ2-1	TGTGCCAGCAGCTTAAAGGGGGGGGATAGGGGTGAGCAGTTCTTC	CASSLKGGDRGEQFF
.	TRBV29-1	.	TRBJ1-1	TGCAGCGTTGTGGGGGCAGGGTGGGTGAACACTGAAGCTTTCTTT	CSVVGAGWVNTEAFF
.	TRBV11-2	many	TRBJ2-7	TGTGCCAGCAGCCTAGGGAGCGGGACAGGCTCCTACGAGCAGTACTTC	CASSLGSGTGSYEQYF
.	TRBV5-1	many	TRBJ2-1	TGCGCCAGCAGTACGGGGCCGCCGGTGGAGGAGCAGTTCTTC	CASSTGPPVEEQFF
.	TRBV20-1	many	TRBJ2-7	TGCAGTGCTAGAGTGGCGGGGAGCTCCTACGAGCAGTACTTC	CSARVAGSSYEQYF
.	TRBV27	many	TRBJ2-1	TGTGCCAGCAGTCCGGGACGGCGAATCAATGAGCAGTTCTTC	CASSPGRRINEQFF
.	TRBV5-1	many	TRBJ2-7	TGCGCCAGCAGCTCGAGGGACCCACGTCGCGAGCAGTACTTC	CASSSRDPRREQYF
.	TRBV10-3	.	TRBJ1-5	TGTGCCATCAGTGAAGGACAGCTGGACGCTTCGTCTCAGCCCCAGCATTTT	CAISEGQLDASSQPQHF
.	TRBV3-1	many	TRBJ2-7	TGTGCCAGCAGCCAGGACTCGATCGACGAGCAGTACTTC	CASSQDSIDEQYF
.	TRBV29-1	few	TRBJ1-1	TGCAGCGTCGGGGAAGGTGGGGACACTGAAGCTTTCTTT	CSVGEGGDTEAFF
TRBD2	TRBV28	many	TRBJ2-5	TGTGCCAGCAGTCCCCCCGGACTAGCGGGGTTAGAGACCCAGTACTTC	CASSPPGLAGLETQYF
TRBD1	TRBV20-1	many	TRBJ1-4	TGCAGTGCTAGAGATTCGTGGACAGGGAGCGAAAAACTGTTTTTT	CSARDSWTGSEKLFF
.	TRBV7-3	many	TRBJ2-1	TGTGCCAGCAGCCGAGGGCTCCACAATGAGCAGTTCTTC	CASSRGLHNEQFF
TRBD1	TRBV5-1	many	TRBJ2-2	TGCGCCAGCAGCTTAATGGGACAGGGGCCCGGGGAGCTGTTTTTT	CASSLMGQGPGELFF
TRBD1	TRBV9	.	TRBJ1-2	TGTGCCAGCAGTAAAGGACAGGACTATGGCTACACCTTC	CASSKGQDYGYTF
.	TRBV3-1	many	TRBJ1-2	TGTGCCAGCAGCCAAGCAGCTAGCGGGGGGGCCTATGGCTACACCTTC	CASSQAASGGAYGYTF
TRBD2	TRBV19	many	TRBJ2-3	TGTGCCAGTAGTAGTATAGCGGGGGGGCCAGATACGCAGTATTTT	CASSSIAGGPDTQYF
.	TRBV7-9	many	TRBJ1-4	TGTGCCAGCAGCGCCCACGATGAAAAACTGTTTTTT	CASSAHDEKLFF
TRBD1	TRBV20-1	few	TRBJ1-5	TGCAGTGCTAGTACAGGGGGTTGGGGCAATCAGCCCCAGCATTTT	CSASTGGWGNQPQHF
.	TRBV5-5	many	TRBJ1-1	TGTGCCAGCACCAACGGAGGGGCCAACACTGAAGCTTTCTTT	CASTNGGANTEAFF
.	TRBV20-1	.	TRBJ2-7	TGCAGTGCTAGAAACCGGGACCAGGTCTACGAGCAGTACTTC	CSARNRDQVYEQYF